The rows below give T cell receptor beta chains drawn from one sample of a study of long-term antiretroviral therapy in people with HIV. Repertoires were generated with immunoSEQ multiplex PCR, while TCRdb's copy carries only in-frame clones and drops some. The table records 34,000 or so clones, approximately 85% of them present only once. The sample was unsorted PBMCs, taken about 3.4 years after starting antiretroviral therapy. The receptor source for this set is a man between 18 and 35 years old with HIV. The CDR3 runs from the conserved cysteine through the conserved F or W. The D gene is left open where the match is weak. A row's size may be missing; if present it is once, few, many or a size class.

NA,TRBJ2-2,NA,TRBV19,TGTGCCATTCACAACGGGGACAAGTACACCGGGGAGCTGTTTTTT,CAIHNGDKYTGELFF
NA,TRBJ2-5,NA,TRBV7-6,TGTGCCAGCAGCTTAGAGCAGGCGGAGACCCAGTACTTC,CASSLEQAETQYF
NA,TRBJ2-3,TRBD2,TRBV7-8,TGTGCCAGCAGCCCCCACGCGGGGGGGCCGATAGATACGCAGTATTTT,CASSPHAGGPIDTQYF
NA,TRBJ2-1,TRBD2,TRBV5-4,TGTGCCAGCAGCCCTCGACTAGCCCAAGTTAATGAGCAGTTCTTC,CASSPRLAQVNEQFF
NA,TRBJ2-1,NA,TRBV27,TGTGCCAGCAGTTTCGGGGCGTACAATGAGCAGTTCTTC,CASSFGAYNEQFF
few,TRBJ2-1,TRBD2,TRBV6-4,TGTGCCAGCAGGCCCGGGACTAGCGGGAGCCCCGGGGAGCAGTTCTTC,CASRPGTSGSPGEQFF
NA,TRBJ1-2,TRBD1,TRBV5-6,TGTGCCAGCAGCTTGGGGGACAGGGCCTATGGCTACACCTTC,CASSLGDRAYGYTF
NA,TRBJ1-2,NA,TRBV7-9,TGTGCCAGCACCCTTGGGGAGGGGTTTGGCTACACCTTC,CASTLGEGFGYTF
NA,TRBJ2-7,TRBD1,TRBV5-1,TGCGCCAGCAGCAGCGGGGACAGGGGAGGCTACGAGCAGTACTTC,CASSSGDRGGYEQYF
NA,TRBJ2-1,NA,TRBV12-5,TGTGCTAGTGGTTTGGTAGGGGCAGGTGACACGAACAATGAGCAGTTCTTC,CASGLVGAGDTNNEQFF
NA,TRBJ1-1,TRBD1,TRBV6-5,TGTGCCAGCAGTTACTCTCAGGGGGCGATCGGCACTGAAGCTTTCTTT,CASSYSQGAIGTEAFF
NA,TRBJ2-7,TRBD1,TRBV25-1,TGTGCCAGCAGTAAGGACAGGGATCCCTACGAGCAGTACTTC,CASSKDRDPYEQYF
once,TRBJ2-7,NA,TRBV6-5,TGTGCCAGCAGCCGGACTCCCTACGAGCAGTACTTC,CASSRTPYEQYF
NA,TRBJ1-3,NA,TRBV5-4,TGTGCCAGCAGCTTTATGGACTCTGGAAACACCATATATTTT,CASSFMDSGNTIYF
NA,TRBJ1-5,NA,TRBV6-6,TGTGCCAGCACAAGAGGGTTTGAGGGCAATCAGCCCCAGCATTTT,CASTRGFEGNQPQHF
NA,TRBJ2-1,TRBD2,TRBV6-5,TGTGCCAGCAGTTCCGGGGGGGGCTCCTACAATGAGCAGTTCTTC,CASSSGGGSYNEQFF
NA,TRBJ1-2,TRBD1,TRBV13,TGTGCCAGCAGCTCCCGAGGACAGGGGTATGGCTACACCTTC,CASSSRGQGYGYTF
NA,TRBJ1-1,NA,TRBV5-4,TGTGCCAGCAGCGGGGGACTCACGAACACTGAAGCTTTCTTT,CASSGGLTNTEAFF
NA,TRBJ2-3,TRBD2,TRBV19,TGTGCCAGTGCACGACTAGCGGGGAGCACAGATACGCAGTATTTT,CASARLAGSTDTQYF
NA,TRBJ2-7,NA,TRBV7-3,TGTGCCAGCAGCCCTTCTAGGGTCAGTTCCTACGAGCAGTACTTC,CASSPSRVSSYEQYF
NA,TRBJ2-7,TRBD1,TRBV6-1,TGTGCCAGCAGGGGGGACAGTAAGCAGTACTTC,CASRGDSKQYF
NA,TRBJ1-1,NA,TRBV28,TGTGCCAGCAGATGGACGAGGAACACTGAAGCTTTCTTT,CASRWTRNTEAFF
NA,TRBJ1-1,NA,TRBV5-1,TGCGCCAGCAGCTTGGGACCAGGGAACACTGAAGCTTTCTTT,CASSLGPGNTEAFF
NA,TRBJ1-6,NA,TRBV4-1,TGCGCCAGCAGCCAAGTTCCCGGGGGAGGGGGTTTCTATAATTCACCCCTCCACTTT,CASSQVPGGGGFYNSPLHF
NA,TRBJ2-1,NA,TRBV5-4,TGTGCCAGCAGCCGGTCCTACAATGAGCAGTTCTTC,CASSRSYNEQFF
few,TRBJ1-1,NA,TRBV10-2,TGCGCCAGCAGTGGAGGGATTGAAGCTTTCTTT,CASSGGIEAFF
NA,TRBJ1-4,NA,TRBV9,TGTGCCAGCAGCACCTCCGGGACGGAAAAACTGTTTTTT,CASSTSGTEKLFF
NA,TRBJ2-1,TRBD2,TRBV19,TGTGCCAGTAGTCCCGGGACTAGCGGACACAATGAGCAGTTCTTC,CASSPGTSGHNEQFF
NA,TRBJ2-5,NA,TRBV5-5,TGTGCCAGCACCACCAGTGTGGGGGCAGAGGAAGAGACCCAGTACTTC,CASTTSVGAEEETQYF
NA,TRBJ1-1,TRBD1,TRBV6-1,TGTGCCAGCAGTGGACAGGGGCGCACTGAAGCTTTCTTT,CASSGQGRTEAFF
NA,TRBJ2-7,TRBD2,TRBV4-1,TGCGCCAGCAGCCATCCGGGGAGGGGAGGGGAGCAGTACTTC,CASSHPGRGGEQYF
NA,TRBJ2-7,NA,TRBV18,TGTGCCAGCTCACCATCCTGGACTTCCTACGAGCAGTACTTC,CASSPSWTSYEQYF
NA,TRBJ2-7,TRBD1,TRBV2,TGTGCCAGCAGCGGCACAGGGGCGCGCTCCTACGAGCAGTACTTC,CASSGTGARSYEQYF
NA,TRBJ2-7,NA,TRBV4-1,TGCGCCAGCAGCCCAGGGGTCCTCTCCTACGAGCAGTACTTC,CASSPGVLSYEQYF
NA,TRBJ1-2,NA,TRBV9,TGTGCCAGCAGCGGCGACAGACCTAACTATGGCTACACCTTC,CASSGDRPNYGYTF
NA,TRBJ2-3,NA,TRBV9,TGTGCCAGCAGCGTAGAATGGGGGGACAGGGTTTCACTAGCGGGAAGCACAGATACGCAGTATTTT,CASSVEWGDRVSLAGSTDTQYF
NA,TRBJ1-1,TRBD1,TRBV11-1,TGTGCCAGCAGCTTAGTTCGAGGGGGCATCACTGAAGCTTTCTTT,CASSLVRGGITEAFF
NA,TRBJ1-5,TRBD1,TRBV5-5,TGTGCCAGCAGCCCGGACAGGGTGTATCAGCCCCAGCATTTT,CASSPDRVYQPQHF
NA,TRBJ2-3,NA,TRBV15,TGTGCCACCAGCAGAGATGTGGGGTATTCTAGCACAGATACGCAGTATTTT,CATSRDVGYSSTDTQYF
few,TRBJ2-1,NA,TRBV7-3,TGTGCCAGCAGAGGGGGGTTGTACAATGAGCAGTTCTTC,CASRGGLYNEQFF
NA,TRBJ2-7,NA,TRBV11-2,TGTGCCAGCAGCCAGGCCATCCAGGCGTCCTACGAGCAGTACTTC,CASSQAIQASYEQYF
NA,TRBJ2-7,TRBD2,TRBV19,TGTGCCAGTAGTATAGGGGCGACTAGCGTATACGAGCAGTACTTC,CASSIGATSVYEQYF
NA,TRBJ1-1,NA,TRBV19,TGTGCCAGTAGAGGGTTGACAGGGAACACTGAAGCTTTCTTT,CASRGLTGNTEAFF
NA,TRBJ2-7,NA,TRBV11-2,TGTGCCAGCAGCTTAGGCGCGGGCGCAGTTTACGAGCAGTACTTC,CASSLGAGAVYEQYF
NA,TRBJ2-7,NA,TRBV4-1,TGCGCCAGCAGCCGGGGGCTACAAGGTTCCTACGAGCAGTACTTC,CASSRGLQGSYEQYF
NA,TRBJ1-1,NA,TRBV27,TGTGCCAGCAGTGGCCGCGGGTCGAACACTGAAGCTTTCTTT,CASSGRGSNTEAFF
NA,TRBJ2-7,NA,TRBV5-1,TGCGCCAGCAGGCCGACGGCGGGTGAGCAGTACTTC,CASRPTAGEQYF
NA,TRBJ2-7,NA,TRBV15,TGTGCCACCGGGGAGGAGGCGAGATACGAGCAGTACTTC,CATGEEARYEQYF
NA,TRBJ1-1,NA,TRBV7-9,TGTGCCAGCAGCCCAACCCTCGACAGAAACACTGAAGCTTTCTTT,CASSPTLDRNTEAFF
NA,TRBJ1-1,NA,TRBV5-6,TGTGCCAGCGGGAGGAGAATGAGAGGGGCGAACACTGAAGCTTTCTTT,CASGRRMRGANTEAFF
NA,TRBJ1-4,NA,TRBV28,TGTGCCAGCACCCTGAATAATGAAAAACTGTTTTTT,CASTLNNEKLFF
NA,TRBJ2-1,NA,TRBV14,TGTGCCAGCAGCCAAGAGGCCCCCGGCGATGAGCAGTTCTTC,CASSQEAPGDEQFF
NA,TRBJ2-7,NA,TRBV13,TGTGCCAGCAGCCTGGGCTACGAGCAGTACTTC,CASSLGYEQYF
NA,TRBJ2-3,TRBD2,TRBV9,TGTGCCAGCAGCGTAGGAAATAGCGGGAGAACAGATACGCAGTATTTT,CASSVGNSGRTDTQYF
NA,TRBJ1-2,TRBD1,TRBV10-3,TGTGCCATCAGTGAACGGGACAGGGGGACCTATGGCTACACCTTC,CAISERDRGTYGYTF